This TCR beta chain was found in a study of T cells in women clearing cervical HPV infection. Turning to the study itself: Case blood was drawn when the lesion was first found; control blood after infection became undetectable.

Note on this clone: The sequence runs out 3 residues before the end of the CDR3; the remainder is reconstructed from the germline J gene.

TCR beta CDR3 amplified by multiplex PCR from approximately 1,200 ng genomic DNA. The table came from immunoSEQ multiplex PCR; TCRdb's copy has only in-frame clones and leaves some out. This repertoire comprises some 16,000 clones; its ten largest clones make up about 10%. Losses at the gene ends were 5 bases for V and 7 bases for J; bases not matched to a gene: 9. Germline lookup yields CDR1 MNHEY and CDR2 SVGEGT. The length of the CDR3 is 16 residues. Sequencing input: blood buffy coat. The receptor comes from a woman between 18 and 69 years old with a cervical HPV16 infection that either progressed to CIN3+ or cleared (not recorded which). The chain joins TRBV6-2 or TRBV6-3 to TRBJ2-5; TRBD2 matches 14 bases. The CDR3 DNA, read in part, is TGTGCCAGCAGTCCACGACTAGCGGGGGGGCAGGGGACC. As protein: CASSPRLAGGQGT. The full CDR3 protein is CASSPRLAGGQGTQYF.